This note documents a single TCR beta chain sequence. Its antigen is not known. As for treatment: about 20 received Ad26.COV2.S at low or high dose, single or two shots; roughly five received placebo; per-sample allocation not given. Sampling was performed 63 days after the first vaccine or placebo injection. The data stem from a study of Ad26.COV2.S vaccination and SARS-CoV-2 variants. Study background: A participant enrolled in the COV1001 Ad26.COV2.S trial arm provided the sample. Donor got 5x10^10 or 1x10^11 viral particles of Ad26.COV2.S.

Repertoires were generated with immunoSEQ multiplex PCR, while TCRdb's copy carries only in-frame clones and drops some. The sample records some 350,000 clones, about 85% being singletons. Looked up from germline, CDR1 is KGHSH and CDR2 is LQKENI. This CDR3 has 17 residues. V lost 3 bases to trimming and J lost 10 bases, with 25 bases between them. Study-wide points: Using TCR breadth and depth analyses may have led to underestimated total T cell responses.

Sequenced here: peripheral blood, sampled in a trial of Ad26.COV2.S vaccine versus placebo. The clonotype was recovered from a person between 18 and 65 years old who received the Ad26.COV2.S COVID-19 vaccine or a placebo. The chain uses TRBV18 and TRBJ2-1, with D perhaps being TRBD1 or TRBD2 (5 bases each). The CDR3 region is CASSPGPRNGGRREQFF. The CDR3 DNA reads as TGTGCCAGCTCACCGGGGCCCAGAAACGGAGGTAGAAGAGAGCAGTTCTTC.